This T cell receptor (beta chain) stems from a study of naive and memory T cell subsets. Notes on this clonotype: Its target is not known.

Findings of the study overall: Naive repertoires, especially CD8, held a few larger clonotypes, possibly memory cells re-expressing CD45RA.

Trimming left V 3 bases short and J 5 bases short, with 13 bases between. Germline V gene data show CDR1 as KGHDR and CDR2 as SFDVKD. This CDR3 has 15 amino acids. Cells stained for CD3, CD4, CD8, CD45RA, CD27 and viability were sorted into four CD45RA/CD27 subsets. Both TRBC1 and TRBC2 were covered by a beta constant-region primer of two equimolar oligonucleotides. The ligated cDNA underwent four PCR rounds using SP2 and nested alpha and beta constant-region primers. TCRdb called the UMI-ligation and nested PCR reads again in MiXCR, with one record for every CDR3 protein. The repertoire holds 140,000 to 150,000 distinct CDR3 sequences, with roughly 23% as singletons.

The source material was naive CD4+ T cells from blood. The chain couples TRBV24-1 to TRBJ2-1; the D call may be TRBD1 or TRBD2 (5 bases each). The sequence was obtained from a human donor in good health. CDR3 nucleotide sequence: TGTGCCACCAGTGATCGACAGAGGGCTGACAATGAGCAGTTCTTC. This gives the protein CATSDRQRADNEQFF.